This T cell receptor beta chain derives from a study of Ad26.COV2.S vaccination and SARS-CoV-2 variants (dated by TCRdb to the early 2020s). Study-level background: Donors in the vaccine arm were drawn from COV1001, a phase I-IIa trial of Ad26.COV2.S in healthy adults that was multicentre, randomized, double-blind and placebo-controlled. Investigators did not know the trial group allocation while performing experiments and assessing outcomes. Ad26.COV2.S was given intramuscularly at 5x10^10 or 1x10^11 viral particles, as a single shot or as two shots 56 days apart. Trial participants were randomized into five groups of five: low-dose or high-dose Ad26.COV2.S given once or twice, or placebo on both occasions. A total of some 30 samples were included in the TCR-sequenced set, comprising 19 Ad26.COV2.S vaccine recipients, 5 placebo recipients and 8 SARS-CoV-2 convalescent individuals. TCRbeta repertoire sequencing was used to assess the specificity and breadth of SARS-CoV-2-reactive T cell receptors after Ad26.COV2.S vaccination.

The treatment or condition label corresponds to: roughly 20 received Ad26.COV2.S at low or high dose, single or two shots; 5 received placebo; per-sample allocation not given. For vaccine and placebo recipients, the sequenced repertoires came from samples collected on day 63 after the first injection. Between 29 July and 7 August 2020, Cohort 1b enrolled about two dozen adults aged 18-55 years at one site in Boston, USA. Ad26.COV2.S was a replication-incompetent adenovirus type 26 vector that expressed a prefusion-stabilized SARS-CoV-2 spike protein derived from the original Wuhan strain. Beyond this particular receptor, the publication reports: Comparing responses between vaccine doses or regimens was not something the study was powered to do. Vaccine and placebo recipients had comparable non-spike TCR breadth, which fits with the vaccine containing only spike. After vaccination, substantial breadth of spike-specific CD8+ and CD4+ T cell responses was reported. Ad26.COV2.S recipients had higher spike-specific TCR breadth than placebo recipients (P = 0.0014). The authors noted that the TCR breadth and depth analyses may have underestimated total T cell responses.

The immunoSEQ Assay was used to sequence TCRbeta CDR3 regions. After extraction, genomic DNA underwent amplification by bias-controlled multiplex PCR, followed by high-throughput sequencing. Per the authors' processing: To quantify the absolute abundance of each unique TCRbeta CDR3 region, sequences were collapsed and filtered. T cell fraction was estimated by normalization of TCRbeta template counts to usable DNA, with usable DNA being measured through amplification of reference genes present in all nucleated cells. Repertoire TCRs were annotated as SARS-CoV-2-specific when V gene, CDR3 amino acid sequence and J gene were exactly matched to a known reactive TCR set. The reference SARS-CoV-2 TCR set was derived from MIRA and filtered for enrichment in COVID-19-positive ImmuneCODE repertoires, a step that removed public or cross-reactive TCRs. Based on the MIRA antigens, annotated TCRs were further analysed at the level of specific ORF or position within ORF. Breadth was defined as annotated unique rearrangements over total unique productive rearrangements; depth was the summed frequency of those rearrangements. Group comparisons of TCR breadth used two-sided Wilcoxon rank-sum tests. TCRdb mirrors the immuneACCESS table, restricted to in-frame sequences. Some clones are absent from its copies; in checked studies, under half trace to an unresolved V gene, and the reason for the others is unknown. For V, J and clone size, that table is used; D and trimming come from the DNA. For this sample there are roughly 320,000 clones; roughly 84% appear just once. Together, the top ten hold around 3.6% of the sample.

Details on this clone: Its antigen is unknown. Base qualities were left out, and no much larger clone turns up one base away.

Trimming removed 7 bases from V and 2 bases from J, leaving 14 bases between the germline ends. From cysteine to phenylalanine, the CDR3 is 14 amino acids long. Left in the record is the CDR3 DNA by itself, 42 bases read in frame from the first base. CDR1 and CDR2, looked up from the germline V gene (reference sequence), are LNHDA and SQIVND. The TCR comes from a person aged 18-65 years who received the Ad26.COV2.S COVID-19 vaccine or a placebo. The chain links TRBV19 with TRBJ1-1, with the D gene not confidently named. This material consisted of peripheral blood, taken in a trial of Ad26.COV2.S vaccine versus placebo. The encoded CDR3 is CASIPVGVNTEAFF. The bases read TGTGCCAGTATCCCGGTGGGAGTTAACACTGAAGCTTTCTTT.